A selection of T cell receptor beta chains follows, all from one sample in a study of early T cells in non-severe SARS-CoV-2 infection. Each CDR3 protein is one row after TCRdb ran MiXCR on the 5' RACE reads. Of 63,000 or so distinct CDR3 sequences listed, about an eighth are singletons. What was sequenced was whole blood. Receptors were obtained from an adult who was a healthcare worker with PCR-confirmed SARS-CoV-2 infection or an uninfected control (not recorded which). Both conserved end residues are part of each CDR3. A D gene is named only where the DNA matches it firmly. Only part of the rows carry a size: once, few, many, or a class if the clone is expanded.

. | TRBJ1-2 | few | TRBV4-1 | CASSLNRGNWNYGYTF | TGCGCCAGCAGCCTTAACAGAGGGAATTGGAACTATGGCTACACCTTC
TRBD1 | TRBJ2-1 | many | TRBV7-6 | CASSSRNAGTGTRNEQFF | TGTGCCAGCAGCTCACGTAACGCCGGGACAGGGACACGAAATGAGCAGTTCTTC
. | TRBJ2-7 | many | TRBV18 | CASSPPSLPEQYF | TGTGCCAGCTCACCACCGTCCTTGCCCGAGCAGTACTTC
TRBD2 | TRBJ2-4 | many | TRBV7-8 | CASSLGRLAGARNIQYF | TGTGCCAGCAGCTTAGGTCGGTTAGCGGGGGCGCGAAACATTCAGTACTTC
TRBD1 | TRBJ1-1 | many | TRBV6-1 | CASTKTGTGNTEAFF | TGTGCCAGCACCAAAACCGGGACAGGGAACACTGAAGCTTTCTTT
. | TRBJ2-1 | few | TRBV24-1 | CATSDSRGQTYNEQFF | TGTGCCACCAGTGATTCCCGGGGACAAACCTACAATGAGCAGTTCTTC
. | TRBJ2-3 | once | TRBV29-1 | CSGCRGRSDTQYF | TGCAGCGGCTGTAGGGGCCGCTCAGATACGCAGTATTTT
TRBD1 | TRBJ2-2 | many | TRBV7-6 | CASSFQTGRNTGELFF | TGTGCCAGCAGCTTTCAGACAGGGCGGAACACCGGGGAGCTGTTTTTT
. | TRBJ2-7 | few | TRBV4-3 | CASSQDLPRGEEQYF | TGCGCCAGCAGCCAAGACCTCCCCAGGGGGGAAGAGCAGTACTTC
. | TRBJ2-2 | many | TRBV18 | CASSLLPTDLANTGELFF | TGTGCCAGCTCCCTTCTACCGACCGACCTCGCGAACACCGGGGAGCTGTTTTTT
TRBD2 | TRBJ2-7 | few | TRBV11-2 | CASSLTLLAGVGYEQYF | TGTGCCAGCAGCTTAACTCTGCTGGCGGGAGTAGGTTACGAGCAGTACTTC
. | TRBJ2-7 | few | TRBV5-1 | CASSSDGGSYEQYF | TGCGCCAGCAGCTCGGATGGGGGATCCTACGAGCAGTACTTC
. | TRBJ1-2 | many | TRBV11-2 | CASSLNHRNGYTF | TGTGCCAGCAGCCTTAACCACAGGAACGGCTACACCTTC
. | TRBJ2-5 | . | TRBV12-5 | CASGLLGGSETQYF | TGTGCTAGTGGTTTGTTGGGGGGCTCGGAGACCCAGTACTTC
. | TRBJ2-5 | many | TRBV29-1 | CSVSWRGQETQYF | TGCAGCGTTTCCTGGCGGGGCCAAGAGACCCAGTACTTC
. | TRBJ2-7 | many | TRBV11-3 | CASSPALGTEPSYEQYF | TGTGCCAGCAGCCCGGCTTTAGGAACGGAACCCTCCTACGAGCAGTACTTC
. | TRBJ2-7 | . | TRBV7-3 | CASSLNRAPPQYF | TGTGCCAGCAGCTTAAACCGGGCCCCACCGCAGTACTTC
. | TRBJ2-7 | few | TRBV4-3 | CASSQDNGGVSYEQYF | TGCGCCAGCAGCCAAGATAATGGCGGGGTCTCCTACGAGCAGTACTTC
. | TRBJ2-7 | many | TRBV5-1 | CASSLDYEQYF | TGCGCCAGCAGCCTAGACTACGAGCAGTACTTC
TRBD1 | TRBJ2-7 | few | TRBV5-1 | CASSAGQGAYEQYF | TGCGCCAGCAGCGCGGGACAGGGGGCCTACGAGCAGTACTTC
TRBD2 | TRBJ2-3 | . | TRBV27 | CASSSPSGGTDTQYF | TGTGCCAGCAGTTCCCCTAGCGGGGGCACAGATACGCAGTATTTT
. | TRBJ1-5 | . | TRBV20-1 | CSASSSPEGMPQHF | TGCAGTGCCAGTTCTAGTCCCGAGGGCATGCCCCAGCATTTT